This T cell receptor (beta chain) stems from a study of blood T cell repertoires in COVID-19. Looking at the study overall: Samples of COVID-19 (acute and convalescent) were obtained from the United States, Italy and Spain. T cells, B-cell-depleted T cells, or PBMCs supplied cDNA or gDNA.

The CDR3 has 14 residues. V lost 5 bases, J lost 10 bases, and 15 bases lay in between. Germline CDR1 reads MDHEN; CDR2 reads SYDVKM. Using immunoSEQ multiplex PCR, the repertoire was profiled, and TCRdb retains in-frame clones only, with some absent. The sample has 180,000 or so clones; 85% to 90% are singletons. The rearrangement links TRBV28 to TRBJ1-6; D not certain. The specimen sequenced was peripheral blood. The sequence came from a man younger than 35 with active or convalescent COVID-19. CDR3 residues: CASSPSLGRSPLHF. The CDR3 region has the DNA TGTGCCAGCAGTCCCTCGCTGGGGAGGTCACCCCTCCACTTT.